The 4 T cell receptor beta chains presented below share a single source sample, sequenced in a study of cytomegalovirus exposure and HLA in healthy donors. PCR primers comprised 60 Vbeta and 13 Jbeta primers. TCRdb's copy holds only in-frame clones and misses some; the assay was immunoSEQ multiplex PCR. The profile shows 100,000 to 150,000 clones, more than 80% of them singletons. Sequencing input: PBMCs. These receptors all stem from a man in his forties or fifties in good health and CMV-seronegative.

This clone turned up a few times. The chain combines TRBV5-6 with TRBJ2-5; D possibly corresponds to TRBD2 (6 bases). The CDR3 covers 16 residues. V lost 2 bases, J lost 1 base, and 15 bases lay in between. Germline CDR1 SGHDT, CDR2 YYEEEE. CDR3: CASSLMGSGFQETQYF. The CDR3, as DNA: TGTGCCAGCAGCTTAATGGGTAGCGGCTTCCAAGAGACCCAGTACTTC. The complete variable domain, with remaining parts taken from reference TRBV5-6 and TRBJ2-5, reads DAGVTQSPTHLIKTRGQQVTLRCSPKSGHDTVSWYQQALGQGPQFIFQYYEEEERQRGNFPDRFSGHQFPNYSSELNVNALLLGDSALYLCASSLMGSGFQETQYFGPGTRLLVL.

Concerning this clone itself: Within the sample, other DNA sequences also encode this same CDR3. The rearrangement links TRBV28 to TRBJ1-2; weak D call: TRBD1 (5 bases). This CDR3 contains 14 residues. Trimming took off 5 bases at V and 2 bases at J, with 12 bases between the two ends. Per germline, CDR1 MDHEN and CDR2 SYDVKM. The CDR3 spells CASSLPGGNYGYTF. The CDR3 nucleotides are TGTGCCAGCAGTCTCCCTGGGGGGAACTATGGCTACACCTTC.

This clone is a singleton in its sample. The chain employs TRBV4-2 and TRBJ1-2; a weak D match, TRBD1 (5 bases). Germline loops: CDR1 LGHNA, CDR2 YNFKEQ. With 2 bases removed from V and 6 bases from J, the gap between germline ends came to 19 bases. The CDR3 contains 16 residues. The CDR3: CASSQIRGAAWDGYTF. The CDR3 nucleotides are TGTGCCAGCAGCCAAATAAGGGGCGCGGCGTGGGATGGCTACACCTTC.

This chain connects TRBV6-5 to TRBJ2-7; TRBD1 aligns across 12 bases. The germline CDR1 and CDR2 sequences are MNHEY and SVGAGI. The CDR3 is 14 amino acids. The V and J ends lost 6 bases and 7 bases, in that order; junction bases with no gene match: 7. The CDR3 bases are TGTGCCAGCAGCTCGGGACAGGGGGCTGGAGAGCAGTACTTC. This encodes CASSSGQGAGEQYF.